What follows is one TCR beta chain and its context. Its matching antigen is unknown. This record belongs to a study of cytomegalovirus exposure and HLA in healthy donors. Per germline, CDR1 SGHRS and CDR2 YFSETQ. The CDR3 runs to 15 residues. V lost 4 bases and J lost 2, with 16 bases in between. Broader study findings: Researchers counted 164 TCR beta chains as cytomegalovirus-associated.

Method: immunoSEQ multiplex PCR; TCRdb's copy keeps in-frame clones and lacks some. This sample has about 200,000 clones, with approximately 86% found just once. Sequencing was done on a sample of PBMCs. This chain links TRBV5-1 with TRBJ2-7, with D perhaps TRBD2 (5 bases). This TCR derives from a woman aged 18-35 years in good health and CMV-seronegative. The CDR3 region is CASSPTPGAAYEQYF. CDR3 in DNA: TGCGCCAGCAGCCCGACCCCCGGAGCGGCCTACGAGCAGTACTTC.